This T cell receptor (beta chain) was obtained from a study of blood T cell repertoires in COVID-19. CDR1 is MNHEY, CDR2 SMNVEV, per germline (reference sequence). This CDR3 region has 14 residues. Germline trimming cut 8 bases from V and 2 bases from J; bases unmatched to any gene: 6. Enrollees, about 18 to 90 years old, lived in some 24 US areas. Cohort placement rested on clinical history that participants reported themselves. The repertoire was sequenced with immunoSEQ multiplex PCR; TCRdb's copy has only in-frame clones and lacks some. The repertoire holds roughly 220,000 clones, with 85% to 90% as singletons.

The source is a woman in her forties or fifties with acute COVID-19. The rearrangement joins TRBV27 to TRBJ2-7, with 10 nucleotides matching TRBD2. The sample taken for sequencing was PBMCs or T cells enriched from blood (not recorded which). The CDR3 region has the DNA TGTGCCAGCCAGCTAGCGGGAGTCCCCTACGAGCAGTACTTC. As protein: CASQLAGVPYEQYF.